What follows are 24 T cell receptor beta chains derived from one specimen sequenced in a study of shared clonotypes between healthy human individuals. Sequencing was performed with immunoSEQ multiplex PCR; in TCRdb, only in-frame clones are kept and a portion is missing. The data hold roughly 680,000 clones, with around 70% observed a single time. Specimen: memory CD4+ T cells sorted from blood. Subset: CD45RA-negative fraction. Receptors originate from a woman aged 25 to 45 in good health.

V usage is TRBV4-1 and J usage is TRBJ2-1; 13 nucleotides agree with TRBD2. The CDR3 consists of 19 residues. CDR1 and CDR2 (germline): MGHRA, YSYEKL. V lost 4 bases, J lost 1 base, and 10 bases stayed unmatched. CDR3 sequence: CASSPSPRTSGSSYNEQFF. Written as DNA, the CDR3 is TGCGCCAGCAGCCCCAGCCCGCGGACTAGCGGGAGTTCCTACAATGAGCAGTTCTTC.

This chain links TRBV28 with TRBJ1-1; TRBD1 is a possible D gene (5 bases). V was shortened by 8 bases and J by 10 bases, with 20 bases between the two germline ends. CDR1 and CDR2 (germline): MDHEN, SYDVKM. This CDR3 is built from 13 residues. The CDR3 DNA reads as TGTGCCAGCGGCGCCGGACACACGAGAGCAGCTTTCTTT. Its protein is CASGAGHTRAAFF.

The table lists this clone with a few counts. This rearrangement joins TRBV5-1 to TRBJ2-7, with D perhaps matching TRBD2 (5 bases). V lost 7 bases to trimming and J lost 4 bases, with 21 bases between them. The CDR3 sequence is 15 residues long. Looked up from germline, CDR1 is SGHRS and CDR2 is YFSETQ. CDR3 nucleotide sequence: TGCGCCAGCGCCCCCCGGTCGGGGAGTCAGTACGAGCAGTACTTC. This gives the protein CASAPRSGSQYEQYF.

V and J are TRBV5-1 and TRBJ2-3, with D perhaps TRBD2 (6 bases). Germline V gene data show CDR1 as SGHRS and CDR2 as YFSETQ. The germline V and J ends were trimmed by 1 base and 0 bases, with 12 bases remaining between them. This CDR3 has 16 residues. The CDR3 region is CASSLPSGTSTDTQYF. Here the CDR3 DNA reads TGCGCCAGCAGCTTGCCATCCGGGACTAGCACAGATACGCAGTATTTT.

This clone is categorized as medium-sized (0.01 to 0.1%). The rearrangement joins TRBV11-2 to TRBJ1-5, with TRBD1 identical over 10 bases. J gave up 6 bases and V 5 bases, and 4 bases lay outside the gene matches. CDR3 length: 14 residues. The V gene's germline CDR1 is SGHAT and CDR2 FQNNGV. The CDR3 protein is CASSRTGGGQPQHF. In DNA form, the CDR3 reads TGTGCCAGCAGCCGGACAGGGGGAGGTCAGCCCCAGCATTTT. The whole variable domain, filled in from reference TRBV11-2 and TRBJ1-5, reads EAGVAQSPRYKIIEKRQSVAFWCNPISGHATLYWYQQILGQGPKLLIQFQNNGVVDDSQLPKDRFSAERLKGVDSTLKIQPAKLEDSAVYLCASSRTGGGQPQHFGDGTRLSIL.

The chain joins TRBV28 to TRBJ1-5; D is ambiguous. Germline lookup yields CDR1 MDHEN and CDR2 SYDVKM. The CDR3 consists of 15 residues. V lost 5 bases to trimming and J lost 1 base, with 12 bases between them. CDR3 loop: CASSGRRESNQPQHF. For the CDR3, the DNA is TGTGCCAGCAGTGGGAGACGTGAAAGCAATCAGCCCCAGCATTTT.

The chain uses TRBV19 and TRBJ1-1; tentatively, D is TRBD1 (6 bases). The CDR3 spans 13 residues. Germline CDR1 is LNHDA and CDR2 is SQIVND (reference sequence). V was clipped by 6 bases and J by 5 bases, with 13 bases between them. The CDR3 nucleotides are TGTGCCAGTAGCGCAGGCACAGGGACTGAAGCTTTCTTT. Its protein is CASSAGTGTEAFF.

This clone has just one count. The chain is built from TRBV11-1 and TRBJ2-7; TRBD2 matches at 13 bases. The V and J ends lost 4 bases and 4 bases, in that order; junction bases with no gene match: 4. CDR3 length equals 15 residues. The germline V gene encodes CDR1 SGHAT and CDR2 FQDESV (reference sequence). CDR3 sequence (DNA): TGTGCCAGCAGCTCCCGGACTAGCGGGGGATACGAGCAGTACTTC. It translates to CASSSRTSGGYEQYF.

The rearrangement links TRBV7-9 to TRBJ2-1, with 9 bases identical to TRBD2. J gave up 9 bases and V 7 bases, and 7 bases lay outside the gene matches. The CDR3 covers 13 residues. From germline, CDR1 is SEHNR and CDR2 FQNEAQ (reference sequence). This CDR3 is CASKASGIGEQFF. The CDR3 DNA reads as TGTGCCAGCAAGGCTAGCGGGATAGGTGAGCAGTTCTTC.

Points on this clone: The same CDR3 is also encoded by other DNA sequences in this sample. The chain is built from TRBV5-1 and TRBJ2-3; TRBD2 matches at 9 bases. Germline assignment: CDR1 SGHRS and CDR2 YFSETQ. CDR3 length equals 15 residues. The V segment lost 2 bases and the J segment 1 base; nucleotides outside the gene matches: 2. DNA of the CDR3: TGCGCCAGCAGCTTTAGCGGGAGAGGCACAGATACGCAGTATTTT. Residues: CASSFSGRGTDTQYF.

V is TRBV5-4 and J is TRBJ2-3; D not certain. V was cut by 1 base and J by 4 bases, with 10 bases left in between. Germline lookup yields CDR1 SGHNT and CDR2 YYREEE (reference sequence). The CDR3 contains 14 residues. DNA for the CDR3: TGTGCCAGCAGCTTGAACACGGGCGCAGATACGCAGTATTTT. Protein product: CASSLNTGADTQYF.

This clone came up a few times. The chain employs TRBV5-1 and TRBJ1-1; tentatively, D is TRBD1 (6 bases). The CDR3 covers 15 residues. The germline V gene encodes CDR1 SGHRS and CDR2 YFSETQ. V was clipped by 3 bases and J by 0 bases, with 12 bases between them. The CDR3 nucleotides read TGCGCCAGCAGCTCCCTGGGGGACATGAACACTGAAGCTTTCTTT. It is translated as CASSSLGDMNTEAFF.

About this clone itself: A junction end diverges from the germline sequence, so it may reflect a read error. The rearrangement uses TRBV18 and TRBJ1-1, with D perhaps matching TRBD1 (5 bases). Looked up from germline, CDR1 is KGHSH and CDR2 is LQKENI. The CDR3 is made up of 14 amino acids. The CDR3: CASSPPPSGTDAFF. CDR3 nucleotides: TGTGCCAGCTCACCACCCCCCTCAGGGACTGATGCTTTCTTT.

The V and J genes are TRBV7-2 and TRBJ2-5, with 10 nucleotides matching TRBD1. Germline V CDR1 and CDR2: SGHTA, FQGNSA. V lost 5 bases, J lost 5 bases, and 2 bases stayed unmatched. This CDR3 spans 13 amino acids. For the CDR3, the DNA is TGTGCCAGCAGCACGACAGGGGGCGAGACCCAGTACTTC. It yields the protein CASSTTGGETQYF. Together with reference TRBV7-2 and TRBJ2-5, the CDR3 gives the full variable domain: GAGVSQSPSNKVTEKGKDVELRCDPISGHTALYWYRQSLGQGLEFLIYFQGNSAPDKSGLPSDRFSAERTGGSVSTLTIQRTQQEDSAVYLCASSTTGGETQYFGPGTRLLVL.

This clone has a count of ten or more. The CDR3 sequence: CASSPQTTGTYEQYF. Here the CDR3 DNA reads TGTGCCAGCAGCCCCCAGACCACAGGGACCTACGAGCAGTACTTC. The J gene is TRBJ2-7, the V gene TRBV11-2, with a tentative D call TRBD1 (6 bases). The germline V and J ends were trimmed by 5 bases and 2 bases, with 16 bases remaining between them. Germline lookup yields CDR1 SGHAT and CDR2 FQNNGV. The CDR3 extends over 15 amino acids.

To note about this clone: A far larger clone is a single base away, which makes a read error likely. The V and J genes are TRBV7-3 and TRBJ1-3; no definite D call. V lost 6 bases and J lost 2, with 2 bases in between. Per the germline V gene, CDR1 is SGHTA and CDR2 is FQGTGA. The CDR3 has 11 residues. The CDR3 region is CASRPGNTIYF. For the CDR3, the DNA is TGTGCCAGCAGGCCTGGAAACACCATATATTTT.

Comment on this clone: This may be a read error, as it is one base from a much larger clone. Different DNA sequences within this sample yield the same CDR3. The chain carries TRBV5-1 and TRBJ2-3; the D gene is possibly TRBD2 (6 bases). The length of the CDR3 is 14 residues. The germline V and J ends were trimmed by 2 bases and 2 bases, with 9 bases remaining between them. Germline V gene lookup returns CDR1 SGHRS and CDR2 YFSETQ. In DNA form, the CDR3 reads TGCGCCAGCAGCTTTGGGGAGGTCACAGATACGCAGTATTTT. Amino acid sequence: CASSFGEVTDTQYF. Filled out from reference TRBV5-1 and TRBJ2-3, the complete variable domain reads KAGVTQTPRYLIKTRGQQVTLSCSPISGHRSVSWYQQTPGQGLQFLFEYFSETQRNKGNFPGRFSGRQFSNSRSEMNVSTLELGDSALYLCASSFGEVTDTQYFGPGTRLTVL.

The rearrangement links TRBV30 to TRBJ1-2; TRBD1 matches at 7 bases. After removal of 4 bases from V and 4 bases from J, the junction contained 12 bases not matched to a gene. Germline CDR1 reads GTSNPN; CDR2 reads SVGIG (reference sequence). The CDR3 is made up of 15 amino acids. Written as DNA, the CDR3 is TGTGCCTGGAAACCGGGACAGACTAATTTCTATGGCTACACCTTC. Protein sequence: CAWKPGQTNFYGYTF.

The count of this clone is one. The chain uses TRBV11-2 and TRBJ2-3; 7 positions agree with TRBD2. After removal of 4 bases from V and 3 bases from J, the junction contained 7 bases not matched to a gene. The germline V gene encodes CDR1 SGHAT and CDR2 FQNNGV. This CDR3 contains 15 residues. The CDR3 loop is CASSYRTGGTDTQYF. In DNA, the CDR3 is TGTGCCAGCAGCTACCGGACGGGAGGAACAGATACGCAGTATTTT.

Only a few counts were recorded for this clone. The chain employs TRBV6-1 and TRBJ2-7; 7 bases line up with TRBD2. Germline V gene data show CDR1 as MNHNS and CDR2 as SASEGT. V shed 6 bases and J 6 bases; nucleotides not matched to a gene: 11. The CDR3 extends over 14 amino acids. The CDR3 spells CASRGTSRGGEQYF. DNA for the CDR3: TGTGCCAGCAGGGGGACCTCGCGCGGGGGCGAGCAGTACTTC.

Note on this clone: Other DNA sequences in the same sample also yield this CDR3. The genes are TRBV5-1 and TRBJ2-5; D not resolved. This CDR3 has 12 residues. Trimming took 3 bases from V and 3 from J, leaving 6 bases between them. Germline V gives CDR1 SGHRS, CDR2 YFSETQ. CDR3 amino acids: CASSSGEETQYF. CDR3 DNA sequence: TGCGCCAGCAGCTCCGGAGAAGAGACCCAGTACTTC. Full variable domain (missing parts from reference TRBV5-1 and TRBJ2-5): KAGVTQTPRYLIKTRGQQVTLSCSPISGHRSVSWYQQTPGQGLQFLFEYFSETQRNKGNFPGRFSGRQFSNSRSEMNVSTLELGDSALYLCASSSGEETQYFGPGTRLLVL.

The chain joins TRBV15 to TRBJ2-7, with a possible D match to TRBD2 (6 bases). Trimming shortened V by 3 bases and J by 6 bases, and 15 bases separated the two germline ends. The CDR3 covers 14 residues. Germline V gene lookup returns CDR1 LNHNV and CDR2 YYDKDF (reference sequence). The chain's CDR3 is CATSSRDLYTEQYF. DNA of the CDR3: TGTGCCACCAGCAGCAGGGACTTATACACCGAGCAGTACTTC.

The V and J genes are TRBV29-1 and TRBJ2-5; the D gene could be TRBD1 or TRBD2 (5 bases each). Germline V gene sequence: CDR1 SQVTM, CDR2 ANQGSEA. This CDR3 spans 12 amino acids. V lost 5 bases, J lost 4 bases, and 11 bases lay in between. CDR3 sequence (DNA): TGCAGCGTTCGGGGTGGGGGAGAGACCCAGTACTTC. Its translation is CSVRGGGETQYF.

V usage is TRBV11-2 and J usage is TRBJ1-1, with D possibly matching TRBD1 (5 bases). Trimming removed 3 bases from V and 1 base from J, with 12 bases in between. The CDR3 extends over 15 amino acids. The germline gives CDR1 SGHAT, CDR2 FQNNGV. The CDR3 nucleotides read TGTGCCAGCAGCTTGGTCCGGGGGAGGAACACTGAAGCTTTCTTT. This sequence encodes CASSLVRGRNTEAFF.